What follows describes a single T cell receptor (beta chain). No antigen is known for it. Libraries were prepared by immunoSEQ multiplex PCR; TCRdb keeps only in-frame clonotypes and omits some of them. The data hold more than 60,000 clones, with approximately 82% observed a single time. This sample was included in a study of T cell responses to AZD1222 COVID-19 vaccine. Regarding the study as a whole: Epitopes outside B.1.351 and B.1.1.7 mutated regions reportedly drew nearly half of spike TCRs. Across the whole spike, CD4 TCRs peaked at regions 160-218 and 743-854. Seropositive status at baseline applied to only a handful of AZD1222 recipients. Following two doses of AZD1222, Spike-specific TCR breadth and depth rose.

This CDR3 has 17 residues. CDR1 is LGHNA, CDR2 YSLEER, per germline. Trimming left V 0 bases short and J 3 bases short, with 16 bases between. Here the sequenced sample was peripheral blood, taken on day 0 of AZD1222 vaccination. This TCR came from an adult in good health. The chain is built from TRBV4-3 and TRBJ2-3, with D uncertain. The CDR3 region is CASSQDAIAFRTDTQYF. The CDR3 region has the DNA TGCGCCAGCAGCCAAGACGCGATAGCCTTTCGAACAGATACGCAGTATTTT.